These 31 T cell receptor beta chains were all obtained from the same sample, sequenced in a study of blood T cells in healthy people across ages. PCR was performed a second time for about 7 to 11 cycles using a sample-barcoded 5' primer and a J-beta primer mix. One entry per CDR3 protein, called by TCRdb with MiXCR from the 5' RACE reads. This sample has about 1 million distinct CDR3 sequences; more than 40% occur once, and the top ten carry around 18%. The sample consisted of blood. The receptors originated from a woman aged 60-70 years in good health.

The chain is built from TRBV3-1 and TRBJ1-1; D possibly corresponds to TRBD1 (6 bases). Germline CDR1 reads LGHDT; CDR2 reads YNNKEL (reference sequence). The germline V and J ends were trimmed by 4 bases and 2 bases, with 11 bases remaining between them. The CDR3 is made up of 14 amino acids. The CDR3 is CASSRAGDNTEAFF. CDR3 sequence (DNA): TGTGCCAGCAGCCGCGCAGGGGACAACACTGAAGCTTTCTTT.

V is TRBV5-1 and J is TRBJ1-2; D ambiguous. Germline V gene data show CDR1 as SGHRS and CDR2 as YFSETQ. Trimming took 2 bases from V and 6 from J, leaving 20 bases between them. The CDR3 contains 16 residues. CDR3 DNA sequence: TGCGCCAGCAGCTTAGAGGGAGGCCTCAATGGCAATGGCTACACCTTC. This codes for CASSLEGGLNGNGYTF.

This clonotype was seen only a few times. The genes are TRBV9 and TRBJ2-1; TRBD2 matches at 9 bases. J lost 8 bases, V lost 2 bases, and 5 bases had no gene match. CDR1 and CDR2 from the germline V gene are SGDLS and YYNGEE. The CDR3 has 14 residues. CDR3 in DNA: TGTGCCAGCAGCGTTAGCGGGAGTCGGGATGAGCAGTTCTTC. It codes for CASSVSGSRDEQFF. Filled out from reference TRBV9 and TRBJ2-1, the complete variable domain reads DSGVTQTPKHLITATGQRVTLRCSPRSGDLSVYWYQQSLDQGLQFLIQYYNGEERAKGNILERFSAQQFPDLHSELNLSSLELGDSALYFCASSVSGSRDEQFFGPGTRLTVL.

This clonotype was recorded only once. V is TRBV12-3 or TRBV12-4 and J is TRBJ1-2, with 7 bases aligning to TRBD1. This CDR3 is 15 amino acids long. The ends lost 2 bases at V and 4 bases at J; junction bases unmatched: 7. In nucleotides, the CDR3 is TGTGCCAGCAGTTTATTCGGAGGGGGCGGCTATGGCTACACCTTC. It is translated as CASSLFGGGGYGYTF.

The gene calls are TRBV27 and TRBJ2-7, with D possibly being TRBD1 or TRBD2 (6 bases each). The CDR3 runs to 15 residues. CDR1 MNHEY and CDR2 SMNVEV come from the germline V gene (reference sequence). Trimming took 3 bases from V and 4 from J, leaving 16 bases between them. The CDR3 DNA is TGTGCCAGCAGTTTCGACAGGACGGGGGCGTACGAGCAGTACTTC. Amino acid sequence: CASSFDRTGAYEQYF.

The gene calls are TRBV30 and TRBJ2-7; 7 positions agree with TRBD2. Trimming took 1 base from V and 4 from J; bases not matched to a gene: 7. The CDR3 covers 14 residues. Germline V gives CDR1 GTSNPN, CDR2 SVGIG (reference sequence). In nucleotides, the CDR3 is TGTGCCTGGAGTGAGAGCGGGATCGTATACGAGCAGTACTTC. Protein: CAWSESGIVYEQYF.

Notes on this clonotype: At one end the junction does not follow the germline gene, possibly because of a read error. The V and J genes are TRBV7-2 and TRBJ2-2; no clear D. This CDR3 has 14 amino acids. CDR1 SGHTA and CDR2 FQGNSA come from the germline V gene. The CDR3 reads CAGSLDSNTGELFF. The CDR3 DNA reads as TGTGCCGGCAGCTTAGATTCGAACACCGGGGAGCTGTTTTTT.

The table lists this clonotype with a few counts. This rearrangement joins TRBV27 to TRBJ2-6; 8 positions agree with TRBD1. From germline, CDR1 is MNHEY and CDR2 SMNVEV (reference sequence). CDR3 length: 18 amino acids. Germline trimming cut 2 bases from V and 2 bases from J; bases unmatched to any gene: 8. In DNA, the CDR3 is TGTGCCAGCAGTTTAGGAAACAGACAGGGGACTGGGGCCAACGTCCTGACTTTC. It encodes CASSLGNRQGTGANVLTF.

Written as DNA, the CDR3 is TGTGCCAGCAGCCCCGGACTAGTGGGCACCGGGGAGCTGTTTTTT. Its protein product is CASSPGLVGTGELFF. V usage is TRBV3-1 and J usage is TRBJ2-2, with TRBD2 identical over 7 bases. This CDR3 comprises 15 residues. CDR1 is LGHDT and CDR2 is YNNKEL in the germline V gene (reference sequence). V was pared by 4 bases and J by 4 bases, with 6 bases of the junction left unmatched.

The chain joins TRBV29-1 to TRBJ1-1; D might be TRBD1 (5 bases). Trimming removed 3 bases at V and 0 bases at J, with 11 bases between. The CDR3 has 14 residues. Germline-derived CDR1 and CDR2 are SQVTM and ANQGSEA. CDR3 sequence: CSVDVRGMNTEAFF. The CDR3 DNA reads as TGCAGCGTTGATGTTAGGGGAATGAACACTGAAGCTTTCTTT. Full variable domain (rest looked up from reference TRBV29-1 and TRBJ1-1): SAVISQKPSRDICQRGTSLTIQCQVDSQVTMMFWYRQQPGQSLTLIATANQGSEATYESGFVIDKFPISRPNLTFSTLTVSNMSPEDSSIYLCSVDVRGMNTEAFFGQGTRLTVV.

As concerns this clonotype: A read error may account for a junction end that differs from germline. This chain connects TRBV29-1 to TRBJ2-4, with D unresolved. The J call may be wrong; the DNA end is better matched by TRBJ2-7. The germline V gene has CDR1 SQVTM and CDR2 ANQGSEA. The CDR3 loop spans 12 amino acids. The CDR3 bases are TGCGGCGTTGCCCGCGGCCCCTACGAGCAGTACTTC. This translates into CGVARGPYEQYF.

The rearrangement uses TRBV10-3 and TRBJ2-5, with 9 bases lining up with TRBD2. Near its end, the DNA agrees better with TRBJ2-7, so the J call may be wrong. Germline V lookup: CDR1 ENHRY, CDR2 SYGVKD. CDR3 size: 14 residues. CDR3 amino acids: CAIRSAAGGYEQYF. In DNA form, the CDR3 reads TGTGCCATCAGATCCGCAGCGGGAGGTTACGAGCAGTACTTC.

The chain has TRBV2 and TRBJ2-1; 10 bases fit TRBD2. The length of the CDR3 is 15 residues. The V gene end was trimmed by 5 bases and the J gene end by 5 bases; junction bases not matched to a gene: 6. The germline V gene has CDR1 SNHLY and CDR2 FYNNEI. The CDR3 DNA is TGTGCCAGCAGTCCGAGCGGGAGGGCCGACAATGAGCAGTTCTTC. Encoded protein: CASSPSGRADNEQFF.

This chain links TRBV2 with TRBJ2-3; the D gene is possibly TRBD2 (5 bases). In germline, CDR1 is SNHLY, CDR2 FYNNEI. This CDR3 is 14 amino acids long. Trimming pared 4 bases from V and 1 base from J, leaving 9 bases between. The CDR3 nucleotides read TGTGCCAGCAGTGGGGGAGACGGCACAGATACGCAGTATTTT. Amino acids: CASSGGDGTDTQYF.

There are a few counts of this clonotype. The chain couples TRBV5-1 to TRBJ1-2; 11 nucleotides align to TRBD1. Germline loops: CDR1 SGHRS, CDR2 YFSETQ. V gave up 4 bases and J gave up 4 bases; unmatched junction bases: 6. This CDR3 has 15 amino acids. CDR3 DNA sequence: TGCGCCAGCAGCCTATGGACAGGGGGCGGCTATGGCTACACCTTC. Protein: CASSLWTGGGYGYTF.

The rearrangement joins TRBV6-1 to TRBJ2-1, with 12 bases fitting TRBD2. Germline V gives CDR1 MNHNS, CDR2 SASEGT. The CDR3 extends over 13 amino acids. After removal of 2 bases from V and 13 bases from J, the junction contained 3 bases not matched to a gene. Here the CDR3 reads CASSERLAGEQFF. For the CDR3, the DNA is TGTGCCAGCAGTGAAAGACTAGCGGGGGAACAGTTCTTC.

The chain carries TRBV6-5 and TRBJ2-3, with TRBD2 identical over 9 bases. This CDR3 contains 18 residues. J gave up 3 bases and V 2 bases, and 12 bases lay outside the gene matches. CDR1 and CDR2 from the germline V gene are MNHEY and SVGAGI. For the CDR3, the DNA is TGTGCCAGCAGTTACCGGGGGATAGCGGGAGCAGGTACAGATACGCAGTATTTT. It codes for CASSYRGIAGAGTDTQYF.

The chain links TRBV7-3 to TRBJ2-1; 8 bases fit TRBD2. This CDR3 is built from 14 residues. With 5 bases clipped from V and 6 bases from J, the junction kept 6 bases outside the gene matches. The V gene's germline CDR1 is SGHTA and CDR2 FQGTGA. The CDR3 region is CASSTTSGPNEQFF. For the CDR3, the DNA is TGTGCCAGCAGCACCACTAGCGGCCCCAATGAGCAGTTCTTC. Together with reference TRBV7-3 and TRBJ2-1, the CDR3 gives the full variable domain: GAGVSQTPSNKVTEKGKYVELRCDPISGHTALYWYRQSLGQGPEFLIYFQGTGAADDSGLPNDRFFAVRPEGSVSTLKIQRTERGDSAVYLCASSTTSGPNEQFFGPGTRLTVL.

There are a few counts of this clonotype. The chain has TRBV9 and TRBJ2-3, with 14 bases identical to TRBD2. The CDR3 is 17 residues long. V lost 3 bases, J lost 5 bases, and 8 bases stayed unmatched. Germline lookup yields CDR1 SGDLS and CDR2 YYNGEE. The CDR3 nucleotides read TGTGCCAGCAGCGCGACGGGACTAGCGGGAGTCGAAGATACGCAGTATTTT. Amino acid sequence: CASSATGLAGVEDTQYF.

This clonotype was detected only a few times. CDR3 DNA: TGCAGTGCTAGAGGTGGGATCCGATACAATGAGCAGTTCTTC. Translated: CSARGGIRYNEQFF. V and J are TRBV20-1 and TRBJ2-1; D uncertain. Trimming took off 1 base at V and 4 bases at J, with 11 bases between the two ends. Per the germline V gene, CDR1 is DFQATT and CDR2 is SNEGSKA (reference sequence). The CDR3 totals 14 residues.

In its sample, this clonotype was seen a few times. The CDR3 here is CASSLAAPGQGVTDTQYF. In DNA form, the CDR3 reads TGCGCCAGCAGCTTGGCCGCTCCAGGACAGGGGGTAACAGATACGCAGTATTTT. The V call is TRBV5-1, the J call TRBJ2-3, with 10 positions matching TRBD1. Germline CDR1 SGHRS, CDR2 YFSETQ. This CDR3 is built from 18 residues. The J segment lost 3 bases and the V segment lost 0 bases, leaving 10 bases of the junction unmatched.

Notes on this clonotype: One junction end does not reproduce the germline sequence, and a read error may be involved. The V call is TRBV7-9, the J call TRBJ2-5; a weak D match, TRBD1 (6 bases). The better agreement between TRBJ2-7 and the DNA end casts doubt on the J call. This CDR3 has 14 amino acids. Germline assignment: CDR1 SEHNR and CDR2 FQNEAQ (reference sequence). This CDR3 is CASNLEGGGREQYF. CDR3 coding DNA: TGTGCCAGCAACTTAGAAGGGGGTGGGCGCGAGCAGTACTTC.

The chain employs TRBV24-1 and TRBJ1-2; 10 bases match TRBD1. V was pared by 7 bases and J by 6 bases, with 4 bases of the junction left unmatched. Germline V gives CDR1 KGHDR, CDR2 SFDVKD. The CDR3 has 13 residues. DNA for the CDR3: TGTGCCACCAGCGATGGGACAGGGGATGGCTACACCTTC. Its protein is CATSDGTGDGYTF.

This clonotype was observed a handful of times. The chain is built from TRBV27 and TRBJ2-4; no firm D call. CDR3 size: 15 residues. V was shortened by 3 bases and J by 0 bases, with 9 bases between the two germline ends. Germline V lookup: CDR1 MNHEY, CDR2 SMNVEV (reference sequence). DNA of the CDR3: TGTGCCAGCAGTTTGAGTAATTTAGCCAAAAACATTCAGTACTTC. Its protein is CASSLSNLAKNIQYF.

The gene calls are TRBV20-1 and TRBJ2-1; D gene uncertain. From germline, CDR1 is DFQATT and CDR2 SNEGSKA (reference sequence). The CDR3 contains 12 residues. V was trimmed by 2 bases and J by 10 bases, leaving 12 bases between them. The DNA of the CDR3 is TGCAGTGCTAGATGGATTTCCTACGAGCAGTTCTTC. Its protein product is CSARWISYEQFF.

The chain combines TRBV20-1 with TRBJ2-5, with 8 bases identical to TRBD2. TRBJ2-7 matches the DNA end more closely, so the J call is doubtful. The CDR3 covers 14 residues. Germline CDR1 is DFQATT and CDR2 is SNEGSKA (reference sequence). CDR3 bases: TGCAGTGCCCCCCCGGCGGGAGGCCTGGGCGAGCAGTACTTC. Its translation is CSAPPAGGLGEQYF.

The sample holds a few counts of this clonotype. This chain joins TRBV28 and TRBJ2-1; 7 bases are shared with TRBD2. The germline gives CDR1 MDHEN, CDR2 SYDVKM. After removal of 3 bases from V and 9 bases from J, the junction contained 8 bases not matched to a gene. This CDR3 region has 14 residues. CDR3 nucleotide sequence: TGTGCCAGCAGTTTGAGCGGGAAAGCGGGTGAGCAGTTCTTC. Translation: CASSLSGKAGEQFF.

A few counts support this clonotype. V gene TRBV27 combines with J gene TRBJ2-7, with TRBD2 matching 8 bases. With 5 bases clipped from V and 2 bases from J, the junction kept 5 bases outside the gene matches. Germline assignment: CDR1 MNHEY and CDR2 SMNVEV (reference sequence). The CDR3 runs to 14 residues. The CDR3 is CASSAGGPPYEQYF. Here the CDR3 DNA reads TGTGCCAGCAGTGCGGGAGGACCTCCCTACGAGCAGTACTTC.

The CDR3, as DNA: TGCGCCAGCAGCTTGGCAGCGGGAAACGAAAAACTGTTTTTT. Residues: CASSLAAGNEKLFF. This rearrangement joins TRBV5-1 to TRBJ1-4; no firm D call. Per the germline V gene, CDR1 is SGHRS and CDR2 is YFSETQ. This CDR3 is 14 amino acids long. V dropped 0 bases and J dropped 8 bases, with 11 bases sitting between them. The entire variable domain, with the rest obtained from reference TRBV5-1 and TRBJ1-4, is as follows: KAGVTQTPRYLIKTRGQQVTLSCSPISGHRSVSWYQQTPGQGLQFLFEYFSETQRNKGNFPGRFSGRQFSNSRSEMNVSTLELGDSALYLCASSLAAGNEKLFFGSGTQLSVL.

The sample holds a few counts of this clonotype. This chain uses TRBV9 with TRBJ1-2; D remains ambiguous. This CDR3 is 14 amino acids long. Germline assignment: CDR1 SGDLS and CDR2 YYNGEE. The ends were cut back, 4 bases at V and 1 base at J, with 11 bases in the middle. CDR3 bases: TGTGCCAGCAGCCCTAGACACGTTAACTATGGCTACACCTTC. Translation gives CASSPRHVNYGYTF. The whole variable domain, remainder taken from reference TRBV9 and TRBJ1-2, is DSGVTQTPKHLITATGQRVTLRCSPRSGDLSVYWYQQSLDQGLQFLIQYYNGEERAKGNILERFSAQQFPDLHSELNLSSLELGDSALYFCASSPRHVNYGYTFGSGTRLTVV.

The chain is built from TRBV5-4 and TRBJ2-2; 8 nucleotides agree with TRBD1. This CDR3 is 16 amino acids long. The junction had 4 bases not matched to a gene; V was cut back by 1 base and J by 2 bases. The V gene's germline CDR1 is SGHNT and CDR2 YYREEE (reference sequence). The CDR3 bases are TGTGCCAGCAGCTTGATCAGGGGGCTAAACACCGGGGAGCTGTTTTTT. It translates to CASSLIRGLNTGELFF.